This T cell receptor beta chain was sequenced for a study of blood T cell repertoires in COVID-19. The assay was immunoSEQ multiplex PCR, and TCRdb's table has in-frame clones only and misses some. The sample has about 250,000 clones, over 75% seen once. Germline CDR1 is MNHEY and CDR2 is SVGAGI. CDR3 length equals 12 residues. Trimming stripped 5 bases from V and 8 bases from J, with 12 bases between. Residents of 20 to 25 US areas, aged about 18 to 89 years, made up the participants. Material for sequencing was PBMCs or T cells enriched from blood (not recorded which). The sequence was collected from a woman aged 25 to 39 who had recovered from COVID-19. This chain links TRBV6-5 with TRBJ1-1; TRBD1 might be the D (6 bases). The CDR3 nucleotides are TGTGCCAGCAGTCTCCAGGGGCAAGAAGCTTTCTTT. Translation: CASSLQGQEAFF.